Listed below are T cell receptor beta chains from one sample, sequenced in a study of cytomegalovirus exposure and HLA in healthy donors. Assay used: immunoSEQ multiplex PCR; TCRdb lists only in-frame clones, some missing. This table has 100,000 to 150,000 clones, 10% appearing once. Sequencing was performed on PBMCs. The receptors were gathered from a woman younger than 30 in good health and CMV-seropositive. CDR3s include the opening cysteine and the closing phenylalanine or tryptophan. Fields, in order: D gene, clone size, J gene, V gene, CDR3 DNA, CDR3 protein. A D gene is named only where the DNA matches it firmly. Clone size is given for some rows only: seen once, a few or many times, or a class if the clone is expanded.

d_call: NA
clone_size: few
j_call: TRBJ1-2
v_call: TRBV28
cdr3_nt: TGTGCCAGCAGTAAGCCGATAGCTAACTATGGCTACACCTTC
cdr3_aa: CASSKPIANYGYTF

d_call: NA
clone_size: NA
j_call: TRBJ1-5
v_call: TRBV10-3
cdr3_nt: TGTGCCATCAGTGAGTATCCAGGGGTCAATCAGCCCCAGCATTTT
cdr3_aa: CAISEYPGVNQPQHF

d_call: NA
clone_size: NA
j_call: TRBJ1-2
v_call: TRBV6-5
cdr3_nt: TGTGCCAGCAGCTTGGGCCTTTCTAGCCGCTACACCTTC
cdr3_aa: CASSLGLSSRYTF

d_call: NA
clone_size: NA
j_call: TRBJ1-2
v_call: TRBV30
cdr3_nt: TGTGCCTGGAGTGGTGCGGGAGAGGGACCTGGCTACACCTTC
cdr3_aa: CAWSGAGEGPGYTF

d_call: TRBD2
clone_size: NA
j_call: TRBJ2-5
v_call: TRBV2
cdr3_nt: TGTGCCAGCCAGGAAGCGGGAGGGAGAGAGACCCAGTACTTC
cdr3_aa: CASQEAGGRETQYF

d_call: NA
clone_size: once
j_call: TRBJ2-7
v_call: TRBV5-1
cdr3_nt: TGCGCCAGCAGCTTGAATAGCGTGGCTAACGAGCAGTACTTC
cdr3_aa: CASSLNSVANEQYF

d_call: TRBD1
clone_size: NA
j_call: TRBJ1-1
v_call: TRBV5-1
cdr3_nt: TGCGCCAGCAGCTTGGGGGACAGGATCATGAACACTGAGGCTTTCTTT
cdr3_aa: CASSLGDRIMNTEAFF

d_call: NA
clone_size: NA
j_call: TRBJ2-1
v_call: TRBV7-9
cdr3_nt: TGTGCCAGCAGCCCTACAGGGAATGGGAATGAGCAGTTCTTC
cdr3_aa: CASSPTGNGNEQFF

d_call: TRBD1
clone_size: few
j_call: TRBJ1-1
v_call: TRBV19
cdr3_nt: TGTGCCAGTAGTTGGACAGGGATTGACACTGAAGCTTTCTTT
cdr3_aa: CASSWTGIDTEAFF

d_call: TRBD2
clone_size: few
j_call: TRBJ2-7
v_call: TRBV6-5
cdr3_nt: TGTGCCAGCAGTTACAGAGCGGGAGGGCCTTACGAGCAGTACTTC
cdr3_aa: CASSYRAGGPYEQYF